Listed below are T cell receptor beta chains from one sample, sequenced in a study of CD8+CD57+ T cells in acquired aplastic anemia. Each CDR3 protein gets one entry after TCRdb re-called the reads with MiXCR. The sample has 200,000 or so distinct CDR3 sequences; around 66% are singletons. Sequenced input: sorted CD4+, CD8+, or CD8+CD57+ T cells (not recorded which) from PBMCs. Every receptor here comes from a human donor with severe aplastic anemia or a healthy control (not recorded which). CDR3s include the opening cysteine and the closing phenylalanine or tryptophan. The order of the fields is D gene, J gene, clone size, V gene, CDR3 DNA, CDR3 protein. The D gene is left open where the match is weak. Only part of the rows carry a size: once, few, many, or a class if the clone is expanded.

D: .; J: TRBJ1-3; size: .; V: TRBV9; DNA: TGTGCCAGCAGCGTAGAGGGACTGGACAAAAACACCATATATTTT; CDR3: CASSVEGLDKNTIYF
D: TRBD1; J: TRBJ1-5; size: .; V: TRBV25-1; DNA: TGTGCCAGCAGTGAATTAGGGACAGGGGATCAGCCCCAGCATTTT; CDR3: CASSELGTGDQPQHF
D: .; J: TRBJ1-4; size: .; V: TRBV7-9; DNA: TGTGCCAGCAGCTTAGGCTCCTTTCAGTCAACTAATGAAAAACTGTTTTTT; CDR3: CASSLGSFQSTNEKLFF
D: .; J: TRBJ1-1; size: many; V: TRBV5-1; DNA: TGCGCCAGCAGCTTCGAGAGGCACACTGAAGCTTTCTTT; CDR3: CASSFERHTEAFF
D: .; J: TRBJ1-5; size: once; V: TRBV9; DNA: TGTGCCAGCAGCGTAGGCGGTGGACTTCAGCCCCAGCATTTT; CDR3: CASSVGGGLQPQHF
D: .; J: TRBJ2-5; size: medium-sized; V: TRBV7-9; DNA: TGTGCCAGCAGCCAGCTCGAGACCCAGTACTTC; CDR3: CASSQLETQYF
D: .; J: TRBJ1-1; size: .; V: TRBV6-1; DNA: TGTGCCAGCATGGATTGGGGGCAAGCTTTCTTT; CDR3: CASMDWGQAFF
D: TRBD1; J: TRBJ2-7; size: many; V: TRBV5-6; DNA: TGTGCCAGCAGCTTCAACCTGGGACAGGTCTCCTACGAGCAGTACTTC; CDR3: CASSFNLGQVSYEQYF
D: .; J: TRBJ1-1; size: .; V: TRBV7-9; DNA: TGTGCCAGCCGGTTTGGGCAGAACACTGAAGCTTTCTTT; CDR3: CASRFGQNTEAFF
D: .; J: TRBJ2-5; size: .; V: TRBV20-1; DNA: TGCAGTGCTAGGGTCCCACCAGCGGAAGAGACCCAGTACTTC; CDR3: CSARVPPAEETQYF
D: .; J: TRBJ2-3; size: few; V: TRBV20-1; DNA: TGCAGTGCTTATGGCAGGGGCACAGATACGCAGTATTTT; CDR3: CSAYGRGTDTQYF
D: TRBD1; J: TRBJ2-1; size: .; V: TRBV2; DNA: TGTGCCAGTAGACAGGGGTCCTACAATGAGCAGTTCTTC; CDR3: CASRQGSYNEQFF
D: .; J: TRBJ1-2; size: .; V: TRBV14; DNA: TGTGCCAGCAGAAGACAGTATACCTACACCTTC; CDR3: CASRRQYTYTF
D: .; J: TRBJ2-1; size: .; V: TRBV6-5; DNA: TGTGCCAGCACCAAAAGAACAGGGATTTTCGGCCACAATGAGCAGTTCTTC; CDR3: CASTKRTGIFGHNEQFF
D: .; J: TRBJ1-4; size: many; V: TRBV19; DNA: TGTGCCAGTAGGAGGGGACTGCACAGTAATGAAAAACTGTTTTTT; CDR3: CASRRGLHSNEKLFF
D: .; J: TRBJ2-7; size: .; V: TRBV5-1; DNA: TGCGCCAGCAGCTCGGGGGATAAGGCCTACGAGCAGTACTTC; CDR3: CASSSGDKAYEQYF